This T cell receptor beta chain was captured in a study of T-cell memory formation after mild COVID-19. Study information: Clusters of TCRs were largely donor specific. Study results and limitations: Clones contracting day 15 to 85 were balanced CD4/CD8; later expanders leaned CD4+. Whether day 37 second-wave clones are SARS-CoV-2-specific was not confirmed.

This clonotype turned up a few times. Antigen unknown. Constant-segment primers served in 5'RACE that generated TCR alpha and TCR beta cDNA libraries bearing sample barcodes and UMIs. TCRdb reprocessed the 5' RACE reads via MiXCR and lists one record per CDR3 protein. This sample has about 610,000 distinct CDR3 sequences; around 16% occur once, and the top ten carry roughly 8.2%. The CDR3 spans 14 residues. Trimming shortened V by 1 base and J by 7 bases, and 13 bases separated the two germline ends. CDR1 MGHRA and CDR2 YSYEKL come from the germline V gene. The source material was PBMCs or a T cell subset sorted from them (not recorded which). The V gene is TRBV4-1, the J gene TRBJ1-2; D not certain. The source is an adult woman who had mild COVID-19 (a few samples of this study predate the infection). Cell type and time point are not known. In DNA, the CDR3 is TGCGCCAGCAGCCAAGTGGGAACCGCGGGTGGCTACACCTTC. It yields the protein CASSQVGTAGGYTF.